This T cell receptor (beta chain) was captured in a study of identical twins. The study, taken as a whole, reports: Cord blood beta clonotypes present at high abundance carried fewer insertions; no such pattern appeared in memory repertoires.

Addition of a universal primer site occurred through template switching, and cDNA carried unique molecular identifiers. One entry per CDR3 protein, called by TCRdb with MiXCR from the 5' RACE reads. The data contain roughly 260,000 distinct CDR3 sequences, 11% to 15% of them singletons. Concerning this clonotype: What it binds is not known.

The CDR3 spans 13 residues. Per the germline V gene, CDR1 is MNHEY and CDR2 is SVGEGT. V was pared by 8 bases and J by 3 bases, with 13 bases between. The V and J genes are TRBV6-2 or TRBV6-3 and TRBJ1-2, with D perhaps matching TRBD1 (5 bases). This sequence originates from a woman in her late teens or twenties in good health. Sequenced: memory (CD45RO+) T cells sorted from blood. The CDR3 nucleotides read TGTGCCAGCCGCCCCGACAGACACTATGGCTACACCTTC. Translated: CASRPDRHYGYTF.